One T cell receptor (beta chain) is described in this entry. Vbeta (60) and Jbeta (13) primers were used in the PCR. Original processing methods: In a later analysis, 10 million to 11 million of approximately 86 million unique beta chains occurred in at least two donors. Clones were sequenced by immunoSEQ multiplex PCR, and TCRdb holds only the in-frame ones, with some missing. V, J and clone size derive from that table, while D and trimming were established from the DNA sequence. The sample consists of approximately 190,000 clones, about 84% of them appearing once. Germline assignment: CDR1 SGHRS and CDR2 YFSETQ. There are 16 residues in the CDR3. The V and J ends lost 4 bases and 7 bases, in that order; junction bases with no gene match: 10. These data come from a study of cytomegalovirus exposure and HLA in healthy donors.

The origin of this receptor is a man in his forties or fifties in good health and CMV-seronegative. Sequenced: PBMCs. This chain links TRBV5-1 with TRBJ2-1, with TRBD2 matching over 11 bases. The CDR3 nucleotides read TGCGCCAGCAGCGCCCGACTAGCGGGGTCGGGAAATGAGCAGTTCTTC. Amino acid sequence: CASSARLAGSGNEQFF.